The rows below give T cell receptor beta chains drawn from one sample of a study of shared clonotypes between healthy human individuals. The data were produced by immunoSEQ multiplex PCR, yet TCRdb's version contains in-frame clones alone and is incomplete. The table lists hundreds of thousands of clones, approximately 79% of them singletons. Sequencing was carried out using memory CD4+ T cells sorted from blood. The receptors here all came from a woman in her twenties or thirties in good health. The CDR3 runs from the conserved cysteine through the conserved F or W. D genes are given only for firm matches. The size of a clone is reported for some rows only, either as once, few or many, or as a class for expanded clones.

V	size	J	D	CDR3	DNA
TRBV28	-	TRBJ1-6	-	CASISHGNSPLHF	TGTGCCAGCATCTCGCACGGCAATTCACCCCTCCACTTT
TRBV25-1	-	TRBJ2-2	TRBD2	CASSPGLAGNTGELFF	TGTGCCAGCAGCCCCGGACTAGCGGGGAACACCGGGGAGCTGTTTTTT
TRBV28	-	TRBJ2-3	TRBD1	CASSDRAASTDTQYF	TGTGCCAGCAGTGACAGGGCAGCTAGCACAGATACGCAGTATTTT
TRBV6-1	once	TRBJ1-4	-	CASSERQAKKLFF	TGTGCCAGCAGTGAAAGACAGGCAAAAAAACTGTTTTTT
TRBV29-1	-	TRBJ2-3	-	CSVVGGGTDTQYF	TGCAGCGTCGTGGGGGGTGGCACAGATACGCAGTATTTT
TRBV5-1	few	TRBJ2-1	-	CASSLDNANYNEQFF	TGCGCCAGCAGCTTGGATAACGCTAACTACAATGAGCAGTTCTTC
TRBV4-2	few	TRBJ1-4	-	CASSPELPRGEATNEKLFF	TGTGCCAGCAGCCCAGAACTGCCCCGAGGGGAAGCAACTAATGAAAAACTGTTTTTT
TRBV9	few	TRBJ2-7	TRBD2	CASSPRVAGVGEQYF	TGTGCCAGCAGCCCACGGGTAGCGGGAGTGGGCGAGCAGTACTTC
TRBV10-2	-	TRBJ2-7	TRBD2	CASTSGTSVRRHYEQYF	TGCGCCAGCACCTCCGGGACTAGCGTAAGAAGGCACTACGAGCAGTACTTC
TRBV7-2	-	TRBJ2-5	-	CASSFSRAGETQYF	TGTGCCAGCAGCTTTTCGAGGGCCGGGGAGACCCAGTACTTC
TRBV29-1	-	TRBJ2-5	-	CSVGREQETQYF	TGCAGCGTGGGGCGGGAACAAGAGACCCAGTACTTC
TRBV7-9	-	TRBJ2-1	TRBD2	CASSPPSGKSYNEQFF	TGTGCCAGCAGCCCCCCAAGCGGGAAGTCCTACAATGAGCAGTTCTTC
TRBV19	-	TRBJ1-2	-	CATQRGGLTGYTF	TGTGCCACCCAAAGGGGGGGACTGACTGGCTACACCTTC
TRBV27	-	TRBJ2-3	TRBD2	CASSMAGTRKELDTQYF	TGTGCCAGCAGTATGGCCGGGACTAGGAAAGAATTAGATACGCAGTATTTT
TRBV6-5	-	TRBJ2-7	TRBD1	CASKVPGTGSEQYF	TGTGCCAGCAAGGTACCCGGGACAGGGAGCGAGCAGTACTTC
TRBV21-1	-	TRBJ2-6	-	CASSFSSGANVLTF	TGTGCCAGCAGCTTCTCTTCTGGGGCCAACGTCCTGACTTTC
TRBV7-9	-	TRBJ1-3	-	CASSSGGPSSGNTIYF	TGTGCCAGCAGCTCGGGGGGTCCGAGCTCTGGAAACACCATATATTTT
TRBV29-1	-	TRBJ1-4	-	CSVTRGIGTNEKLFF	TGCAGCGTTACCCGGGGAATTGGGACTAATGAAAAACTGTTTTTT